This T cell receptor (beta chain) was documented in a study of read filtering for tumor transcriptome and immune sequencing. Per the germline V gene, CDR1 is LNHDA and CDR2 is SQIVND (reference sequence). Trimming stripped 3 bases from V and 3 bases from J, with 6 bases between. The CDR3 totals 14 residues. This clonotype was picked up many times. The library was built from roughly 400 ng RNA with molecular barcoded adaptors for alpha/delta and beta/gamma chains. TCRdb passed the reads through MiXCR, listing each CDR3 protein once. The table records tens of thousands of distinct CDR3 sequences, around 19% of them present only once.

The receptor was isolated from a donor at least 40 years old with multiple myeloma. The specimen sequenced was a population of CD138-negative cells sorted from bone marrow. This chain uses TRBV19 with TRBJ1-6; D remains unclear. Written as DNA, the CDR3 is TGTGCCAGTAGTATTGGACGCTATAATTCACCCCTCCACTTT. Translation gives CASSIGRYNSPLHF.